Presented here are 22 T cell receptor beta chains from one specimen sequenced in a study of blood T cells in healthy people across ages. Then a second PCR, running about 6 to 11 cycles, was carried out with a sample-barcoded 5' primer and a J-beta primer mix. TCRdb redid the calling of the 5' RACE reads with MiXCR, one entry per CDR3 protein. The sample lists 650,000 to 1,000,000 distinct CDR3 sequences; 46% were seen once. Sequencing was done on a sample of blood. The source is a man older than 75 in good health.

This clonotype was detected many times. The chain recombines TRBV20-1 with TRBJ1-1; TRBD1 matches 10 bases. The junction had 17 bases not matched to a gene; V was cut back by 6 bases and J by 10 bases. The CDR3 loop spans 15 amino acids. Germline V gives CDR1 DFQATT, CDR2 SNEGSKA (reference sequence). DNA for the CDR3: TGCAGTGCCACTACTCCCGGGACAGGGGAGAGGGGAGCTTTCTTT. As protein: CSATTPGTGERGAFF.

As for this clonotype: Possible read error: a much larger clone is one base away. This chain joins TRBV20-1 and TRBJ2-5; D unresolved. The V end was cut by 5 bases, the J end by 2 bases, with 9 bases between. Germline CDR1 and CDR2: DFQATT and SNEGSKA (reference sequence). The CDR3 is 12 residues long. CDR3 amino acids: CSACEEQETQYF. The CDR3 nucleotides are TGCAGTGCTTGTGAGGAACAAGAGACCCAGTACTTC.

CDR3 sequence (DNA): TGTGCCACCAGCACCCCGGTGGAGTATGAGCAGTTCTTC. This encodes CATSTPVEYEQFF. The V gene is TRBV15, the J gene TRBJ2-1, with D hard to call. Germline V gene data show CDR1 as LNHNV and CDR2 as YYDKDF (reference sequence). Trimming left V 4 bases short and J 8 bases short, with 12 bases between. The CDR3 is 13 amino acids.

This clonotype was counted a few times. The V call is TRBV11-3, the J call TRBJ2-7, with 8 bases matching TRBD2. Germline-derived CDR1 and CDR2 are SGHNT and YENEEA. The CDR3 has 14 residues. After removal of 5 bases from V and 3 bases from J, the junction contained 6 bases not matched to a gene. The CDR3 protein is CASSLGLGVYEQYF. CDR3 nucleotide sequence: TGTGCCAGCAGCCTGGGACTAGGGGTCTACGAGCAGTACTTC. Variable domain in full (rest from reference TRBV11-3 and TRBJ2-7): EAGVVQSPRYKIIEKKQPVAFWCNPISGHNTLYWYLQNLGQGPELLIRYENEEAVDDSQLPKDRFSAERLKGVDSTLKIQPAELGDSAVYLCASSLGLGVYEQYFGPGTRLTVT.

The table lists this clonotype with a few counts. This chain links TRBV9 with TRBJ2-3; TRBD2 matches at 7 bases. The ends lost 2 bases at V and 4 bases at J; junction bases unmatched: 7. CDR3 size: 15 residues. Germline-derived CDR1 and CDR2 are SGDLS and YYNGEE. This chain's CDR3 is CASSVGGSGADTQYF. The CDR3 DNA reads as TGTGCCAGCAGCGTGGGCGGGAGTGGCGCAGATACGCAGTATTTT.

The chain carries TRBV9 and TRBJ2-2, with TRBD1 identical over 9 bases. CDR1 SGDLS and CDR2 YYNGEE come from the germline V gene. Losses at the gene ends were 4 bases for V and 5 bases for J; bases not matched to a gene: 9. CDR3 length equals 16 residues. Here the CDR3 reads CASSSRGQGSTGELFF. CDR3 bases: TGTGCCAGCAGCTCTCGGGGACAGGGAAGTACCGGGGAGCTGTTTTTT.

This chain links TRBV7-3 with TRBJ2-7; the D gene is possibly TRBD2 (6 bases). Germline V lookup: CDR1 SGHTA, CDR2 FQGTGA. This CDR3 is built from 15 residues. V gave up 1 base and J gave up 6 bases, with 16 bases separating them. The CDR3 sequence: CASSLMAGMSTEQYF. CDR3 bases: TGTGCCAGCAGCTTAATGGCGGGGATGTCCACCGAGCAGTACTTC. The whole variable domain, filled in from reference TRBV7-3 and TRBJ2-7, reads GAGVSQTPSNKVTEKGKYVELRCDPISGHTALYWYRQSLGQGPEFLIYFQGTGAADDSGLPNDRFFAVRPEGSVSTLKIQRTERGDSAVYLCASSLMAGMSTEQYFGPGTRLTVT.

Only a few counts were recorded for this clonotype. The genes are TRBV27 and TRBJ2-7, with D possibly being TRBD1 or TRBD2 (6 bases each). With 2 bases removed from V and 0 bases from J, the gap between germline ends came to 11 bases. The V gene's germline CDR1 is MNHEY and CDR2 SMNVEV (reference sequence). The CDR3 totals 15 residues. CDR3 DNA: TGTGCCAGCAGTTTAAGGGGGGATTACTCCTACGAGCAGTACTTC. Translation: CASSLRGDYSYEQYF.

The J gene is TRBJ2-6, the V gene TRBV20-1; a weak D match, TRBD1 (6 bases). The germline V and J ends were trimmed by 0 bases and 0 bases, with 12 bases remaining between them. This CDR3 region has 17 residues. CDR1 is DFQATT and CDR2 is SNEGSKA in the germline V gene (reference sequence). CDR3 protein: CSARDMRQDSGANVLTF. As DNA, the CDR3 is TGCAGTGCTAGAGATATGAGACAGGACTCTGGGGCCAACGTCCTGACTTTC.

In the case of this clonotype: A read error may be the cause here, since a much bigger clone is one base away. V and J are TRBV5-1 and TRBJ2-1; TRBD2 aligns across 8 bases. Germline CDR1 is SGHRS and CDR2 is YFSETQ. The CDR3 covers 14 residues. The CDR3 DNA sequence: TGCGCCAGCAGCTTGGGGACTAGCCACAATAAGCAGTTCTTC. This gives the protein CASSLGTSHNKQFF.

The V gene is TRBV5-1, the J gene TRBJ2-6, with a possible D match to TRBD2 (7 bases). V gave up 3 bases and J gave up 0 bases, with 10 bases separating them. The CDR3 sequence is 16 residues long. The V gene's germline CDR1 is SGHRS and CDR2 YFSETQ. The DNA for the CDR3 is TGCGCCAGCAGCTACAGGGAGGGCTCTGGGGCCAACGTCCTGACTTTC. Its translation is CASSYREGSGANVLTF.

The V call is TRBV27, the J call TRBJ2-7; 9 nucleotides line up with TRBD2. The CDR3 sequence is 14 residues long. V shed 4 bases, J shed 4 bases, and the junction held 5 bases outside the gene matches. Germline-derived CDR1 and CDR2 are MNHEY and SMNVEV (reference sequence). Here the CDR3 reads CASSYAGGPYEQYF. The CDR3 DNA reads as TGTGCCAGCAGTTATGCGGGAGGGCCATACGAGCAGTACTTC.

The chain combines TRBV14 with TRBJ2-7; no firm D call. The germline CDR1 and CDR2 sequences are SGHDN and FVKESK. V was pared by 0 bases and J by 12 bases, with 21 bases between. This CDR3 contains 15 residues. CDR3 region: CASSQDLSRWMTRYF. The DNA for the CDR3 is TGTGCCAGCAGCCAAGATCTTTCGCGGTGGATGACCCGGTACTTC.

The V and J genes are TRBV12-5 and TRBJ2-5, with a weak D call TRBD1 (6 bases). V was clipped by 6 bases and J by 5 bases, with 13 bases between them. The germline V gene encodes CDR1 LGHNT and CDR2 FRNRAP. The CDR3 contains 13 residues. CDR3 in DNA: TGTGCTAGTGGGGATACAGGGCTGGAGACCCAGTACTTC. Encoded protein: CASGDTGLETQYF.

The J gene is TRBJ2-4, the V gene TRBV6-2 or TRBV6-3, with D maybe TRBD2 (6 bases). V lost 5 bases to trimming and J lost 8 bases, with 13 bases between them. The CDR3 contains 13 residues. Germline values: CDR1 MNHEY, CDR2 SVGEGT. For the CDR3, the DNA is TGTGCCAGCAGTAGGTCCTGGGAGGACATTCAGTACTTC. Translated, it gives CASSRSWEDIQYF.

CDR3 nucleotides: TGCAGTGCTACGCAAACAGATACGCAGTATTTT. It is translated as CSATQTDTQYF. The gene calls are TRBV20-1 and TRBJ2-3; D is undetermined. CDR3 length: 11 residues. V was shortened by 4 bases and J by 3 bases, with 5 bases between the two germline ends. Germline loops: CDR1 DFQATT, CDR2 SNEGSKA (reference sequence).

The V call is TRBV7-9, the J call TRBJ2-5; unclear D gene. The CDR3 contains 14 residues. Trimming took off 4 bases at V and 1 base at J, with 10 bases between the two ends. CDR1 and CDR2 (germline): SEHNR, FQNEAQ (reference sequence). The CDR3 spells CASSSPLAQETQYF. In nucleotides, the CDR3 is TGTGCCAGCAGCTCACCTCTGGCCCAAGAGACCCAGTACTTC.

The table lists this clonotype with a few counts. The V gene is TRBV29-1, the J gene TRBJ2-7; 7 positions match TRBD1. V shed 7 bases, J shed 8 bases, and the junction held 11 bases outside the gene matches. The CDR3 runs to 12 residues. Per the germline V gene, CDR1 is SQVTM and CDR2 is ANQGSEA. The CDR3 loop is CSAGQEVGKQYF. The CDR3 coding sequence is TGCAGCGCAGGACAGGAGGTCGGGAAGCAGTACTTC.

This rearrangement joins TRBV3-1 to TRBJ2-1; D may be TRBD2 (5 bases). This CDR3 is 15 amino acids long. Deletions cut 1 base from V and 0 bases from J, with 7 bases between. The germline CDR1 and CDR2 sequences are LGHDT and YNNKEL (reference sequence). CDR3 bases: TGTGCCAGCAGCCAAGGAGGAGGCTCCTACAATGAGCAGTTCTTC. Protein: CASSQGGGSYNEQFF.

This clonotype has more than one count but fewer than ten. This chain connects TRBV12-3 or TRBV12-4 to TRBJ2-1, with 8 bases fitting TRBD2. The CDR3 totals 15 residues. The trim removed 5 bases at V and 0 bases at J, leaving 3 bases unmatched. The DNA for the CDR3 is TGTGCCAGCAGTGAGACTAGCGACTCCTACAATGAGCAGTTCTTC. Translated, it gives CASSETSDSYNEQFF.

The chain is built from TRBV4-1 and TRBJ2-5; 8 bases align to TRBD1. From germline, CDR1 is MGHRA and CDR2 YSYEKL. The CDR3 has 13 residues. V trimming: 2 bases; J trimming: 6 bases; junction bases outside the gene matches: 2. The CDR3 DNA reads TGCGCCAGCAGCCAACGACAGGGGCAGACCCAGTACTTC. It specifies CASSQRQGQTQYF.

The V gene is TRBV7-2, the J gene TRBJ1-2; D remains ambiguous. Per the germline V gene, CDR1 is SGHTA and CDR2 is FQGNSA. V lost 1 base to trimming and J lost 8 bases, with 14 bases between them. This CDR3 contains 14 residues. CDR3 amino acids: CASSLVAEAQGYTF. The CDR3 nucleotides are TGTGCCAGCAGCTTAGTGGCAGAGGCACAAGGCTACACCTTC.